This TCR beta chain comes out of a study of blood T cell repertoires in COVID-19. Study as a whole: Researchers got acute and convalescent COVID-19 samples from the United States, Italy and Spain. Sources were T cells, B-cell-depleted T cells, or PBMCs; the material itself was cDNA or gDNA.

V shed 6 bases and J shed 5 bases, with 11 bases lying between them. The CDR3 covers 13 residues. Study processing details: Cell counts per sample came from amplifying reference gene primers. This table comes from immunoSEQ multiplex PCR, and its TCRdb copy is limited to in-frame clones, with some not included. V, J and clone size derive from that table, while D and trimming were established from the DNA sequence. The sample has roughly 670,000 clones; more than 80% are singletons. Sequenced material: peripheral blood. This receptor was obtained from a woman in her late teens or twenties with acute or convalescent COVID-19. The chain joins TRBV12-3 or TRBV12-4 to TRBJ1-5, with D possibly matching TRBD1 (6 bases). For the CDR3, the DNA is TGTGCCAGCAGCCCGAACAGGGATCAGCCCCAGCATTTT. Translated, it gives CASSPNRDQPQHF.